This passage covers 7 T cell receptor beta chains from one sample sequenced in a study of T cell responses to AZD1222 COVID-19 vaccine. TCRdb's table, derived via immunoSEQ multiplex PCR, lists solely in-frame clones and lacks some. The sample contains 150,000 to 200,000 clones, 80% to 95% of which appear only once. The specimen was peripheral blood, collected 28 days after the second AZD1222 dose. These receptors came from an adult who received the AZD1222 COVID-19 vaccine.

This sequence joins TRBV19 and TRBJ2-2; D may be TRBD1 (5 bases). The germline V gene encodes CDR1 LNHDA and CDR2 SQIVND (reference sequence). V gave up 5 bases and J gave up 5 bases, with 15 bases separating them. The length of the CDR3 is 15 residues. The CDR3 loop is CASSPQGRVTGELFF. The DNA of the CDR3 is TGTGCCAGTAGTCCCCAGGGTAGGGTGACCGGGGAGCTGTTTTTT. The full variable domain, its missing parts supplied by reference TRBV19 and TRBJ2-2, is DGGITQSPKYLFRKEGQNVTLSCEQNLNHDAMYWYRQDPGQGLRLIYYSQIVNDFQKGDIAEGYSVSREKKESFPLTVTSAQKNPTAFYLCASSPQGRVTGELFFGEGSRLTVL.

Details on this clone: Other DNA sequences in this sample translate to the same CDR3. The CDR3 sequence is CASSRDSNYGYTF. The CDR3, as DNA: TGTGCCAGCAGCCGGGACAGTAACTATGGCTACACCTTC. The chain links TRBV28 to TRBJ1-2, with 7 bases aligning to TRBD1. CDR1 and CDR2 (germline): MDHEN, SYDVKM. The CDR3 is 13 amino acids. With 6 bases clipped from V and 1 base from J, the junction kept 2 bases outside the gene matches.

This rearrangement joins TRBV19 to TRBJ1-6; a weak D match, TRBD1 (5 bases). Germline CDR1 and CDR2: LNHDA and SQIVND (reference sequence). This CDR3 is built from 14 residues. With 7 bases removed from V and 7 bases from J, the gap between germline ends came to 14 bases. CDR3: CASTLPGLNSPLHF. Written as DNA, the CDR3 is TGTGCCAGTACCCTCCCGGGACTCAATTCACCCCTCCACTTT.

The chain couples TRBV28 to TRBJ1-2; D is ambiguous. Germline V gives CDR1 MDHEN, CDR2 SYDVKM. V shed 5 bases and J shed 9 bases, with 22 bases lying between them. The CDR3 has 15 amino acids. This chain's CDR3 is CASSSPGGYGYSYTF. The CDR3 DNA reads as TGTGCCAGCAGTAGCCCCGGAGGGTATGGTTATAGCTACACCTTC.

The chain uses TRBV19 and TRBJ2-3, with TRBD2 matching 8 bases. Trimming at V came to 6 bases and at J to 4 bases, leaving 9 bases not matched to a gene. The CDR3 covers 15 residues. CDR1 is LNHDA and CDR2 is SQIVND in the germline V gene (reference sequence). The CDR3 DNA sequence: TGTGCCAGTAGCAGGGGCGGGGGGCCCCCAGATACGCAGTATTTT. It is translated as CASSRGGGPPDTQYF.

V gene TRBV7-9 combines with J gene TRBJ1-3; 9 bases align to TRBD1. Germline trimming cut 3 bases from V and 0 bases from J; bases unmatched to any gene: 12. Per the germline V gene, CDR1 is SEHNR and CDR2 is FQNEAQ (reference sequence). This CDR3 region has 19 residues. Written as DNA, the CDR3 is TGTGCCAGCAGCTTCCGGACAGGGGCAGGAGTGGGCTCTGGAAACACCATATATTTT. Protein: CASSFRTGAGVGSGNTIYF.

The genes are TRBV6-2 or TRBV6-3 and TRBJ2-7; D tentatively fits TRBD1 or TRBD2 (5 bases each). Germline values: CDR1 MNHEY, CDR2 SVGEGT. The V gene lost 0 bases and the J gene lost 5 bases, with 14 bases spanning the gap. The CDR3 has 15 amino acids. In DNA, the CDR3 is TGTGCCAGCAGTTACTCTGCAGGGAGTGTTGACGAGCAGTACTTC. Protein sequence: CASSYSAGSVDEQYF.